The entry below gives a single T cell receptor beta chain sequence along with its context. The antigen is undetermined. A clone one base away is much larger, so this may be a read error. Amplification of TCR alpha and beta CDR3 regions from RNA used iRepertoire nested multiplex PCR. TCRdb used MiXCR to reprocess the multiplex PCR reads, holding one entry per CDR3 protein. This sample carries about 130,000 distinct CDR3 sequences, around a quarter of them seen once, and the ten largest clones take roughly 29%. The sample comes from a study of glioma-infiltrating T cells. Broader study findings: Gliomas, especially low-grade, showed above-expected tissue-blood divergence; non-neoplastic patients showed below.

Germline V CDR1 and CDR2: DFQATT, SNEGSKA (reference sequence). This CDR3 has 11 amino acids. The sample taken for sequencing was glioma tissue, nonneoplastic brain tissue, or PBMCs (not recorded which). This sequence was found in a human donor with low-grade glioma or glioblastoma, undergoing nonglioma brain surgery, or in good health (not recorded which). The V and J genes are TRBV20-1 and TRBJ2-1, with D uncertain. CDR3 protein: CNVTSPNEQFF. The CDR3, as DNA: TGCAATGTAACCTCTCCCAATGAGCAGTTCTTC.